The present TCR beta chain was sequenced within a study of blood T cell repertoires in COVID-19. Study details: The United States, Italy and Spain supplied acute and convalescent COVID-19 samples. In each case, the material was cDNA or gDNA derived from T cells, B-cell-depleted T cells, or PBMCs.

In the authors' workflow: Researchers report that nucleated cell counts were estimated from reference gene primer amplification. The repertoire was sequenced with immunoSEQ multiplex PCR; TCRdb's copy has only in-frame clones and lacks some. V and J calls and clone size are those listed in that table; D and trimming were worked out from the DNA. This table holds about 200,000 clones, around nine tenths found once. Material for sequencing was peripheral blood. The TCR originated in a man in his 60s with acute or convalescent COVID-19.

CDR3 in amino acids: CASSKDTLYEQYF. For the CDR3, the DNA is TGCGCCAGCAGCAAGGACACCTTATACGAGCAGTACTTC. This sequence joins TRBV5-1 and TRBJ2-7; D perhaps matches TRBD1 (5 bases). V lost 4 bases and J lost 4, with 12 bases in between. Per germline, CDR1 SGHRS and CDR2 YFSETQ. This CDR3 is 13 amino acids long.